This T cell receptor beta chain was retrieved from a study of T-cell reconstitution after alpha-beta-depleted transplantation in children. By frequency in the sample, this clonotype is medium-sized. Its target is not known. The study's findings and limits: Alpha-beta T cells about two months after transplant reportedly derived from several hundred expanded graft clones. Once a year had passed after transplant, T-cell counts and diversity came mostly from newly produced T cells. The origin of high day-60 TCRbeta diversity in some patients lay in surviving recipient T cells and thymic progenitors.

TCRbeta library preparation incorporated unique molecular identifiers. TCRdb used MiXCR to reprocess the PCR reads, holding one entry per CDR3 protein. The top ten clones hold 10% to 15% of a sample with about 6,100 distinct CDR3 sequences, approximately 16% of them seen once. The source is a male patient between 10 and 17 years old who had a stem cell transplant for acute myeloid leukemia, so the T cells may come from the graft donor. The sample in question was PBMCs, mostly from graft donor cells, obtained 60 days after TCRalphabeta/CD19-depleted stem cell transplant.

The CDR3 region has the DNA TGTGCCAGCAGTACAGGGGGCTCACGAAGTGGCTACACCTTC. Protein product: CASSTGGSRSGYTF. The rearrangement uses TRBV12-3 or TRBV12-4 and TRBJ1-2, with 9 bases identical to TRBD1. The CDR3 runs 14 residues. V shed 5 bases, J shed 7 bases, and the junction held 8 bases outside the gene matches.